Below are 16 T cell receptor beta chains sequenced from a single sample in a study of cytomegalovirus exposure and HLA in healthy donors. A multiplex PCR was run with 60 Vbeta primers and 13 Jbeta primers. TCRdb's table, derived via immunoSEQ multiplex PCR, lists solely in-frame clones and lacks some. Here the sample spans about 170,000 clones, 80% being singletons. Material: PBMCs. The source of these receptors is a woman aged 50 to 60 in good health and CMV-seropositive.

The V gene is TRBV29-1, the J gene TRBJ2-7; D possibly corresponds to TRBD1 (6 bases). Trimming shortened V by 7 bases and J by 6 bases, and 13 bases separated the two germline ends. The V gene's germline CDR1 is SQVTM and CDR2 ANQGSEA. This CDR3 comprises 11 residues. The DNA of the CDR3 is TGCAGCGGGGGGCGAACTGGCGAGCAGTACTTC. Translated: CSGGRTGEQYF.

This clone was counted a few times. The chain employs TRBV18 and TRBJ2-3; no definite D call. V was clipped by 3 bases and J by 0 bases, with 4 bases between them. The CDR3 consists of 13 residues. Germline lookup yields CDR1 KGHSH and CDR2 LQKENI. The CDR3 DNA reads TGTGCCAGCTCACCTTCTAGCACAGATACGCAGTATTTT. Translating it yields CASSPSSTDTQYF. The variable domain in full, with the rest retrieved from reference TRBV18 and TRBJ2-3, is NAGVMQNPRHLVRRRGQEARLRCSPMKGHSHVYWYRQLPEEGLKFMVYLQKENIIDESGMPKERFSAEFPKEGPSILRIQQVVRGDSAAYFCASSPSSTDTQYFGPGTRLTVL.

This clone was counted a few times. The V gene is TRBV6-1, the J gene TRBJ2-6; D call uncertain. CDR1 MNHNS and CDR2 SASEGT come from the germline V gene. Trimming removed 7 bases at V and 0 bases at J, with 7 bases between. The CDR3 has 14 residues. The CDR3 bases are TGTGCCAGCAAAACAGTCTCTGGGGCCAACGTCCTGACTTTC. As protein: CASKTVSGANVLTF.

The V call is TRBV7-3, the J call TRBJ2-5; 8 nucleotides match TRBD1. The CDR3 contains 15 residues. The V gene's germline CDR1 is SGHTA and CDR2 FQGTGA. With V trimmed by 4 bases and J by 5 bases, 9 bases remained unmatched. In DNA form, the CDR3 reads TGTGCCAGCAGCTCTCGACAGGGGAGGTTGGAGACCCAGTACTTC. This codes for CASSSRQGRLETQYF. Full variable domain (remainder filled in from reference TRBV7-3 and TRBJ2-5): GAGVSQTPSNKVTEKGKYVELRCDPISGHTALYWYRQSLGQGPEFLIYFQGTGAADDSGLPNDRFFAVRPEGSVSTLKIQRTERGDSAVYLCASSSRQGRLETQYFGPGTRLLVL.

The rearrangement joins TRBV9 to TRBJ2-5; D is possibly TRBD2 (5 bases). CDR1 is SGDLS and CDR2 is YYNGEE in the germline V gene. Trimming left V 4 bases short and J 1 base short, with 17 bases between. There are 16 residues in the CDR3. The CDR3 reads CASSLRRDYTQETQYF. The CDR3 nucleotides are TGTGCCAGCAGCTTGAGACGTGACTATACCCAAGAGACCCAGTACTTC.

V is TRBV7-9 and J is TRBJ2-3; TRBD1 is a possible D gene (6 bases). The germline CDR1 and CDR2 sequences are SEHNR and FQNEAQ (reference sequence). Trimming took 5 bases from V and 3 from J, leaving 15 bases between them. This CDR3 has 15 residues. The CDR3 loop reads CASSRDQGRTDTQYF. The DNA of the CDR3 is TGTGCCAGCAGCCGAGATCAGGGGCGGACAGATACGCAGTATTTT.

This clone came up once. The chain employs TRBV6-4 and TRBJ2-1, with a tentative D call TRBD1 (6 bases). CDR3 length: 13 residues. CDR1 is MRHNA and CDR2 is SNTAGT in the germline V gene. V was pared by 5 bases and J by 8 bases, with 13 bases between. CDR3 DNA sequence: TGTGCCAGCAGTCCCCAGGGGATAGATGAGCAGTTCTTC. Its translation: CASSPQGIDEQFF.

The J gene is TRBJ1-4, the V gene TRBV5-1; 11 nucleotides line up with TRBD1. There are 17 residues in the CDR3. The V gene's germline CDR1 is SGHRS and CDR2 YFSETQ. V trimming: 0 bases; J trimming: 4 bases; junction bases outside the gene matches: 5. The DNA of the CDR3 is TGCGCCAGCAGCTTGGGGGACAGGGGGGTCGGTAATGAAAAACTGTTTTTT. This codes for CASSLGDRGVGNEKLFF. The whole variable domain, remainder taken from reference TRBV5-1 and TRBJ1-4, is KAGVTQTPRYLIKTRGQQVTLSCSPISGHRSVSWYQQTPGQGLQFLFEYFSETQRNKGNFPGRFSGRQFSNSRSEMNVSTLELGDSALYLCASSLGDRGVGNEKLFFGSGTQLSVL.

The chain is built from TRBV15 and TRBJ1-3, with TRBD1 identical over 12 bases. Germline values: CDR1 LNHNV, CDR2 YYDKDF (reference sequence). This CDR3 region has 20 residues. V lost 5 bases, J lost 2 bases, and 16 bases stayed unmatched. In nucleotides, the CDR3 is TGTGCCACCAGCCGAAGCCAGGGACAGGGGGCTTTCTTTGCTGGAAACACCATATATTTT. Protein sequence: CATSRSQGQGAFFAGNTIYF.

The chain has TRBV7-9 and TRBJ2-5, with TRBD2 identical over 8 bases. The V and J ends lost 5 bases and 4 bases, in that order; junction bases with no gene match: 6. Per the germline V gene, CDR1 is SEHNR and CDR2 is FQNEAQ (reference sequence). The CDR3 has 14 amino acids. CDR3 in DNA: TGTGCCAGCAGCCACAGCGGGGGCGGAGAGACCCAGTACTTC. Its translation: CASSHSGGGETQYF.

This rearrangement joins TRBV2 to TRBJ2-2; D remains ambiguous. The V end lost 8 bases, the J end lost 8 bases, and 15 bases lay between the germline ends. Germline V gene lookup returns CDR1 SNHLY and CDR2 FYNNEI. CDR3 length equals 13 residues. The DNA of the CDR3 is TGTGCCAGCCAAACAGCCACATGGGGGGAGCTGTTTTTT. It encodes CASQTATWGELFF.

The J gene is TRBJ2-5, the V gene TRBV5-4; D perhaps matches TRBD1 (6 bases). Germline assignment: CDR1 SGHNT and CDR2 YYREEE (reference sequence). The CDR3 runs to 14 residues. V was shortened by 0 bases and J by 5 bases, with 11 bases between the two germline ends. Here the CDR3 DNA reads TGTGCCAGCAGCTTGGCTTTAGGGGGTGAGACCCAGTACTTC. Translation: CASSLALGGETQYF.

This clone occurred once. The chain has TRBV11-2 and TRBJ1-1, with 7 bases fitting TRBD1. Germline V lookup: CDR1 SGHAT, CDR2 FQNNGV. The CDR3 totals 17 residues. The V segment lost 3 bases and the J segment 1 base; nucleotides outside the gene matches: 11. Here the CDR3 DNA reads TGTGCCAGCAGCTTCACTTTGATGGGGACAGAGAACACTGAAGCTTTCTTT. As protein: CASSFTLMGTENTEAFF.

The CDR3 region has the DNA TGTGCCAGCAGTGGAATGACAGGGAGCGAAAAACTGTTTTTT. Protein: CASSGMTGSEKLFF. V usage is TRBV2 and J usage is TRBJ1-4, with TRBD1 identical over 7 bases. The V and J ends lost 4 bases and 8 bases, in that order; junction bases with no gene match: 7. The germline V gene encodes CDR1 SNHLY and CDR2 FYNNEI. The CDR3 is made up of 14 amino acids.

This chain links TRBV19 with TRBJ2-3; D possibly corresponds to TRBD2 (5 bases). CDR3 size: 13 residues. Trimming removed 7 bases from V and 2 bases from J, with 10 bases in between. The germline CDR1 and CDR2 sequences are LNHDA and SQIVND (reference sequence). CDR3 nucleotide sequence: TGTGCCAGTACCGAAGCGGACACAGATACGCAGTATTTT. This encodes CASTEADTDTQYF. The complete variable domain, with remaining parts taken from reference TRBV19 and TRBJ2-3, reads DGGITQSPKYLFRKEGQNVTLSCEQNLNHDAMYWYRQDPGQGLRLIYYSQIVNDFQKGDIAEGYSVSREKKESFPLTVTSAQKNPTAFYLCASTEADTDTQYFGPGTRLTVL.

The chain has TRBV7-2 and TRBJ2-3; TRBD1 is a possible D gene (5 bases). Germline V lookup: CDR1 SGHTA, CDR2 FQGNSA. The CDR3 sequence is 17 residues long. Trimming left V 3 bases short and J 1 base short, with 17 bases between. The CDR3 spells CASSFKGPGRRTDTQYF. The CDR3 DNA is TGTGCCAGCAGCTTTAAGGGGCCTGGACGTCGCACAGATACGCAGTATTTT. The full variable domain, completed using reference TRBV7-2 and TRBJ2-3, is GAGVSQSPSNKVTEKGKDVELRCDPISGHTALYWYRQSLGQGLEFLIYFQGNSAPDKSGLPSDRFSAERTGGSVSTLTIQRTQQEDSAVYLCASSFKGPGRRTDTQYFGPGTRLTVL.